The rows below give T cell receptor beta chains drawn from one sample of a study of shared clonotypes between healthy human individuals. Sequenced by immunoSEQ multiplex PCR; TCRdb stores in-frame clones only, minus some. The sample lists 1,500,000 or so clones, over 95% occurring once. The sequenced sample consisted of naive CD4+ T cells sorted from blood. The origin of the receptors is a man younger than 45 in good health. The conserved cysteine and the conserved F or W are not part of the CDR3 here. The D gene is left open where the match is weak.

TRBV27	TRBJ1-5	TRBD1	ASSATGDQPQH
TRBV9	TRBJ2-3	TRBD2	ASSVGRTSGSFSTDTQY
TRBV7-9	TRBJ2-3	TRBD1	ASSRRDRYTDTQY
TRBV19	TRBJ2-1	-	ASSIPAYTNEQF
TRBV30	TRBJ1-3	-	AWIDEGRTSGNTIY
TRBV5-1	TRBJ1-4	-	ASSFEGNEKLF
TRBV29-1	TRBJ2-7	-	SVNPGAQQY
TRBV27	TRBJ2-6	-	ASSFSGVAGANVLT
TRBV14	TRBJ1-3	-	ASSQLQSNSGNTIY
TRBV19	TRBJ2-1	TRBD2	ASSINSGRGSYNEQF
TRBV30	TRBJ2-3	TRBD2	ACQSSGRTDTQY